One and the same sample provided the 23 T cell receptor beta chains below, sequenced in a study of T cell responses to AZD1222 COVID-19 vaccine (dated by TCRdb to the early 2020s). The method behind the library was the immunoSEQ multiplex PCR assay. TCRdb's version of the immuneACCESS table is confined to in-frame rearrangements and falls short of the full clone set. An unresolved V gene accounts for under half of the shortfall where checked; the remainder is of unknown origin. For this sample there are over 80,000 clones; roughly nine tenths appear just once. The biggest ten clones account for 8% to 8.5% of the sample. Explained via the paper, the time point label denotes: about 28 days (+/-7) after the second vaccine dose. The sample in question was peripheral blood, obtained 28 days after the second AZD1222 dose. These receptors came from an adult who received the AZD1222 COVID-19 vaccine.

The genes are TRBV7-9 and TRBJ1-1; a weak D match, TRBD1 (6 bases). The CDR3 has 15 residues. V dropped 3 bases and J dropped 1 base, with 12 bases sitting between them. Per the germline V gene, CDR1 is SEHNR and CDR2 is FQNEAQ (reference sequence). The CDR3 is CASSLGAGQNTEAFF. CDR3 coding DNA: TGTGCCAGCAGCTTGGGGGCAGGGCAGAACACTGAAGCTTTCTTT.

CDR3 bases: TGCGCCAGCGGCCTTGTGATCGGGGAGCTGTTTTTT. Translated: CASGLVIGELFF. V and J are TRBV4-1 and TRBJ2-2; D is unresolved. Germline values: CDR1 MGHRA, CDR2 YSYEKL. The ends were cut back, 8 bases at V and 7 bases at J, with 11 bases in the middle. This CDR3 is 12 amino acids long.

The gene calls are TRBV4-1 and TRBJ1-6; 7 positions match TRBD1. Germline V gene sequence: CDR1 MGHRA, CDR2 YSYEKL. This CDR3 has 18 amino acids. The V and J ends lost 6 bases and 0 bases, in that order; junction bases with no gene match: 11. CDR3 sequence (DNA): TGCGCCAGCAGTGGACACGAGGGACAGAGCTCCTATAATTCACCCCTCCACTTT. It codes for CASSGHEGQSSYNSPLHF.

This clone was recorded a few times. The rearrangement uses TRBV25-1 and TRBJ1-1, with D possibly being TRBD1 (6 bases). Per the germline V gene, CDR1 is MGHDK and CDR2 is SYGVNS. This CDR3 has 17 residues. V was cut by 7 bases and J by 5 bases, with 26 bases left in between. CDR3 amino acids: CASKPPGRNRVGTEAFF. In nucleotides, the CDR3 is TGTGCCAGCAAACCGCCCGGACGAAACAGGGTTGGAACTGAAGCTTTCTTT. The whole variable domain, remainder taken from reference TRBV25-1 and TRBJ1-1, is EADIYQTPRYLVIGTGKKITLECSQTMGHDKMYWYQQDPGMELHLIHYSYGVNSTEKGDLSSESTVSRIRTEHFPLTLESARPSHTSQYLCASKPPGRNRVGTEAFFGQGTRLTVV.

The V call is TRBV10-1, the J call TRBJ2-2, with 7 bases aligning to TRBD2. The V gene end was trimmed by 3 bases and the J gene end by 5 bases; junction bases not matched to a gene: 3. The CDR3 is 14 residues long. Per germline, CDR1 WNHNN and CDR2 SYGVQD (reference sequence). The CDR3 nucleotides read TGCGCCAGCAGTGATGCGGGAGAAACCGGGGAGCTGTTTTTT. This codes for CASSDAGETGELFF.

This rearrangement joins TRBV19 to TRBJ2-4, with TRBD2 identical over 10 bases. J lost 6 bases, V lost 1 base, and 9 bases had no gene match. Germline loops: CDR1 LNHDA, CDR2 SQIVND (reference sequence). The CDR3 has 17 amino acids. CDR3 coding DNA: TGTGCCAGTAGTATAGTCCTACTAGCGGGATTAGGAAACATTCAGTACTTC. Translation gives CASSIVLLAGLGNIQYF.

The J gene is TRBJ2-7, the V gene TRBV30; TRBD1 matches 7 bases. The ends lost 5 bases at V and 0 bases at J; junction bases unmatched: 10. The CDR3 spans 15 residues. Germline-derived CDR1 and CDR2 are GTSNPN and SVGIG (reference sequence). The CDR3 protein is CAWGGWTGNSYEQYF. The CDR3 DNA follows: TGTGCCTGGGGCGGGTGGACAGGAAACTCCTACGAGCAGTACTTC.

This clone has only a few counts. The rearrangement links TRBV24-1 to TRBJ2-3; D is perhaps TRBD2 (5 bases). The CDR3 covers 20 residues. Trimming shortened V by 4 bases and J by 2 bases, and 27 bases separated the two germline ends. Per the germline V gene, CDR1 is KGHDR and CDR2 is SFDVKD. CDR3 residues: CATSETTPEPTMPYTDTQYF. DNA of the CDR3: TGTGCCACCAGTGAGACTACTCCAGAACCTACAATGCCATACACAGATACGCAGTATTTT.

This chain links TRBV5-1 with TRBJ1-2; no definite D call. This CDR3 region has 12 residues. V was shortened by 0 bases and J by 8 bases, with 8 bases between the two germline ends. Germline V gene lookup returns CDR1 SGHRS and CDR2 YFSETQ. The CDR3 coding sequence is TGCGCCAGCAGCTTGGATTGGGCCGGCTACACCTTC. Residues: CASSLDWAGYTF.

V is TRBV19 and J is TRBJ1-5; no definite D call. The CDR3 is 15 amino acids. V was clipped by 1 base and J by 3 bases, with 10 bases between them. Germline lookup yields CDR1 LNHDA and CDR2 SQIVND (reference sequence). The DNA for the CDR3 is TGTGCCAGTAGTATAGCACCTTATCTCAATCAGCCCCAGCATTTT. Residues: CASSIAPYLNQPQHF. Full variable domain (rest looked up from reference TRBV19 and TRBJ1-5): DGGITQSPKYLFRKEGQNVTLSCEQNLNHDAMYWYRQDPGQGLRLIYYSQIVNDFQKGDIAEGYSVSREKKESFPLTVTSAQKNPTAFYLCASSIAPYLNQPQHFGDGTRLSIL.

V gene TRBV7-2 combines with J gene TRBJ2-7, with D unclear. The CDR3 spans 13 residues. Trimming left V 0 bases short and J 4 bases short, with 7 bases between. Germline values: CDR1 SGHTA, CDR2 FQGNSA. CDR3 residues: CASSLAGTYEQYF. DNA for the CDR3: TGTGCCAGCAGCTTAGCCGGAACTTACGAGCAGTACTTC.

The rearrangement joins TRBV13 to TRBJ2-1, with 7 positions matching TRBD1. There are 16 residues in the CDR3. The V gene end was trimmed by 4 bases and the J gene end by 5 bases; junction bases not matched to a gene: 11. Germline CDR1 PRHDT, CDR2 FYEKMQ (reference sequence). The CDR3 DNA reads TGTGCCAGCAGCTCCGTTAAGCTAGACAGGGACAATGAGCAGTTCTTC. This sequence encodes CASSSVKLDRDNEQFF.

The chain couples TRBV29-1 to TRBJ1-2; D unclear. Germline CDR1 SQVTM, CDR2 ANQGSEA. Trimming took off 7 bases at V and 7 bases at J, with 13 bases between the two ends. The CDR3 extends over 11 amino acids. This CDR3 reads CSGRTPGGYTF. The DNA of the CDR3 is TGCAGCGGGAGAACCCCTGGTGGCTACACCTTC. Together with reference TRBV29-1 and TRBJ1-2, the CDR3 gives the full variable domain: SAVISQKPSRDICQRGTSLTIQCQVDSQVTMMFWYRQQPGQSLTLIATANQGSEATYESGFVIDKFPISRPNLTFSTLTVSNMSPEDSSIYLCSGRTPGGYTFGSGTRLTVV.

The V gene is TRBV30, the J gene TRBJ2-5; 10 nucleotides match TRBD2. This CDR3 is built from 15 residues. Germline CDR1 reads GTSNPN; CDR2 reads SVGIG (reference sequence). The junction had 4 bases not matched to a gene; V was cut back by 2 bases and J by 1 base. CDR3 nucleotides: TGTGCCTGGAGTAGCGGGGGGGGGTCCCAAGAGACCCAGTACTTC. Translating gives CAWSSGGGSQETQYF.

The rearrangement links TRBV21-1 to TRBJ2-7. TRBV21-1 is a pseudogene locus. The length of the CDR3 is 17 residues. The CDR3 loop reads CASSKRGSGAGPYEQYF. The CDR3 region has the DNA TGTGCCAGCAGCAAAAGGGGATCAGGGGCGGGGCCCTACGAGCAGTACTTC.

The chain joins TRBV15 to TRBJ2-1; 10 bases fit TRBD2. Trimming took 4 bases from V and 6 from J; bases not matched to a gene: 6. The CDR3 is 15 residues long. The germline V gene has CDR1 LNHNV and CDR2 YYDKDF (reference sequence). The CDR3: CATSTLAGVSNEQFF. The CDR3 DNA is TGTGCCACCAGCACTCTAGCGGGAGTAAGCAATGAGCAGTTCTTC.

The V gene is TRBV7-3, the J gene TRBJ2-6; 10 positions match TRBD1. The CDR3 sequence is 17 residues long. V shed 5 bases, J shed 3 bases, and the junction held 7 bases outside the gene matches. CDR1 SGHTA and CDR2 FQGTGA come from the germline V gene. The CDR3 DNA follows: TGTGCCAGCAGCCCGACAGGGGGCGCGGGTGGGGCCAACGTCCTGACTTTC. Amino acid sequence: CASSPTGGAGGANVLTF.

This clone was observed once. The rearrangement uses TRBV4-2 and TRBJ1-2; D not resolved. CDR3 size: 17 residues. V was shortened by 1 base and J by 0 bases, with 15 bases between the two germline ends. The V gene's germline CDR1 is LGHNA and CDR2 YNFKEQ. This CDR3 reads CASSQGNAGGTNYGYTF. In nucleotides, the CDR3 is TGTGCCAGCAGCCAAGGGAACGCCGGAGGGACTAACTATGGCTACACCTTC.

The gene calls are TRBV15 and TRBJ1-4, with D possibly matching TRBD1 (5 bases). V lost 2 bases, J lost 7 bases, and 11 bases lay in between. The CDR3 is 14 amino acids. CDR1 is LNHNV and CDR2 is YYDKDF in the germline V gene (reference sequence). CDR3 amino acids: CATSRTMTAEKLFF. As DNA, the CDR3 is TGTGCCACCAGCAGAACAATGACAGCTGAAAAACTGTTTTTT.

This chain joins TRBV6-5 and TRBJ1-5, with D perhaps TRBD1 (5 bases). The CDR3 spans 13 residues. The V gene's germline CDR1 is MNHEY and CDR2 SVGAGI. The V gene lost 6 bases and the J gene lost 9 bases, with 15 bases spanning the gap. CDR3 nucleotide sequence: TGTGCCAGCAGCCCATGGGGGGGAGGGCCCCAGCATTTT. Encoded protein: CASSPWGGGPQHF.

The chain has TRBV6-5 and TRBJ2-7; 10 bases agree with TRBD2. Looked up from germline, CDR1 is MNHEY and CDR2 is SVGAGI. With 6 bases clipped from V and 4 bases from J, the junction kept 9 bases outside the gene matches. This CDR3 has 15 amino acids. The CDR3 DNA follows: TGTGCCAGCAGGCCACCTAGCGGGAGCCTTTACGAGCAGTACTTC. This encodes CASRPPSGSLYEQYF.

The chain links TRBV2 to TRBJ2-1, with 7 bases aligning to TRBD2. The V gene's germline CDR1 is SNHLY and CDR2 FYNNEI. Trimming removed 7 bases from V and 5 bases from J; junction bases left unmatched: 5. There are 13 residues in the CDR3. As DNA, the CDR3 is TGTGCCAGCATCTCGACTAGCAACAATGAGCAGTTCTTC. It yields the protein CASISTSNNEQFF.

The V and J genes are TRBV19 and TRBJ1-2, with 11 bases identical to TRBD1. This CDR3 spans 15 amino acids. After removal of 5 bases from V and 4 bases from J, the junction contained 6 bases not matched to a gene. Germline V gene lookup returns CDR1 LNHDA and CDR2 SQIVND (reference sequence). The CDR3 region is CASSSPGTGGYGYTF. The CDR3 DNA sequence: TGTGCCAGTAGTTCTCCCGGGACAGGGGGCTATGGCTACACCTTC.